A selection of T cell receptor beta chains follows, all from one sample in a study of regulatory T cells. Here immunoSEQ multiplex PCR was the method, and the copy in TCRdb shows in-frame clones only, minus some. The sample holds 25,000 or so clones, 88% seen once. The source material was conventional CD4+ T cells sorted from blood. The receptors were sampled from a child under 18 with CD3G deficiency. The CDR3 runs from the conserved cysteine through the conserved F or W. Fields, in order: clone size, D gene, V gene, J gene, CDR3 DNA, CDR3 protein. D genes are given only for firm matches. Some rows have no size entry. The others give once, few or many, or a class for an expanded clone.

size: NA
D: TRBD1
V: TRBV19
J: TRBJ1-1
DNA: TGTGCCAGTAGTGCCGACAGGGCCGGGGCGAGTACTGAAGCTTTCTTT
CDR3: CASSADRAGASTEAFF

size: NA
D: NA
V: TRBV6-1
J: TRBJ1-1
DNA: TGTGCCAGCACCCCACATGTGCGGATCGACACTGAAGCTTTCTTT
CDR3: CASTPHVRIDTEAFF

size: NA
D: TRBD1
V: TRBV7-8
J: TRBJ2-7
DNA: TGTGCCAGCAGCTTATATCAGGGGGCCTACGAGCAGTACTTC
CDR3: CASSLYQGAYEQYF

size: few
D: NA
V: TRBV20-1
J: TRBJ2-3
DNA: TGCAGTGCTAGGAGGGGAGATACGCAGTATTTT
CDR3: CSARRGDTQYF

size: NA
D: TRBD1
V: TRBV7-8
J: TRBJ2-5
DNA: TGTGCCAGCAGCTTGTACGGGACAGGGGCAGGGGAGCAGTACTTC
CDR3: CASSLYGTGAGEQYF

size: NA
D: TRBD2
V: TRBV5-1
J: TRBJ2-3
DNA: TGCGCCAGCAGTACCGGGACTAGATATGATACGCAGTATTTT
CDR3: CASSTGTRYDTQYF

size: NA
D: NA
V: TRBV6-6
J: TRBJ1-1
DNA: TGTGCCAGCAATTCCCCATACACTGAAGCTTTCTTT
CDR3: CASNSPYTEAFF

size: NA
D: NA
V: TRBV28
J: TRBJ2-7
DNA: TGTGCCAGCAGTCGCGACTATGGCCCCTACGAGCAGTACTTC
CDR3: CASSRDYGPYEQYF

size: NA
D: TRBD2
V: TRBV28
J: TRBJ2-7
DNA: TGTGCCAGCAGTTTATACGGGGGAGGGCCCTACGAGCAGTACTTC
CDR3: CASSLYGGGPYEQYF

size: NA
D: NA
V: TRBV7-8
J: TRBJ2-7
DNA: TGTGCCAGCAGCTTGTCATCTGGCGAGCAGTACTTC
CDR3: CASSLSSGEQYF

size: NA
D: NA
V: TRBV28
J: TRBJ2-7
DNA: TGTGCCAGCAGTGCTCGCGGGACGGCGACCTACGAGCAGTACTTC
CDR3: CASSARGTATYEQYF

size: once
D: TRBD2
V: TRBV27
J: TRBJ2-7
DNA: TGTGCCAGCAGTCCTAGCCCCCCTAGCGGGAGGACCTACGAGCAGTACTTC
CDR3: CASSPSPPSGRTYEQYF

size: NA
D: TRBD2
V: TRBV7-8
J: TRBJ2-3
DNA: TGTGCCAGCAGCGGGACTAGCGGCTTAGATACGCAGTATTTT
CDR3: CASSGTSGLDTQYF

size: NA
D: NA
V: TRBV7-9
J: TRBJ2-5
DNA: TGTGCCAGCAGCTTCGACATCGAGACCCAGTACTTC
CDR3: CASSFDIETQYF

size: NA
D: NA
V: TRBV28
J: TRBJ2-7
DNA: TGTGCCAGCAGTTTAAGGTCGGCAGGGAAGGGCGAGCAGTACTTC
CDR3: CASSLRSAGKGEQYF

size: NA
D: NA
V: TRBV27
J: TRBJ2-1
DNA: TGTGCCAGCAGTTCTCCGGGACTGGGCCCCTACAATGAGCAGTTCTTC
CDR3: CASSSPGLGPYNEQFF

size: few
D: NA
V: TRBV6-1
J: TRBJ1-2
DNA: TGTGCCAGCAGTACCGAGGGGGGAGGCTATGGCTACACCTTC
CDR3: CASSTEGGGYGYTF

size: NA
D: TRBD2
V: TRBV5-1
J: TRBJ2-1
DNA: TGCGCCAGCAGCTTGGCCCCGCTAGCGGGAGGGTACAATGAGCAGTTCTTC
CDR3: CASSLAPLAGGYNEQFF

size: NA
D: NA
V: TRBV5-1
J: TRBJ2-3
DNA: TGCGCCAGCAGCTTGGGGGATCGCGGAGGCGCAGATACGCAGTATTTT
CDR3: CASSLGDRGGADTQYF

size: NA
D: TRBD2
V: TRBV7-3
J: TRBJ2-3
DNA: TGTGCCAGCAGCCCGACTAGCGGGGGGCCACGGGATACGCAGTATTTT
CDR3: CASSPTSGGPRDTQYF

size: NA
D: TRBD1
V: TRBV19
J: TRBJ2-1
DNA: TGTGCCAGTAGTGCCCGGGACAGGGGGAATAATGAGCAGTTCTTC
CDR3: CASSARDRGNNEQFF

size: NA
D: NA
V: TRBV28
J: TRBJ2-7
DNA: TGTGCCAGCAGCACCCAGGGCTTCAGCTCCTACGAGCAGTACTTC
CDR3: CASSTQGFSSYEQYF

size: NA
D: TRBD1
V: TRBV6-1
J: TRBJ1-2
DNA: TGTGCCAGCACTCGACACAGGGGTTACGGCTACACCTTC
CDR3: CASTRHRGYGYTF

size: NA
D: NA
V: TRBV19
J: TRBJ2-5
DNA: TGTGCCAGTAGCCGGACTTTCGGAGAGACCCAGTACTTC
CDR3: CASSRTFGETQYF

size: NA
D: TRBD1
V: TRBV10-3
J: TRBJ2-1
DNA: TGTGCCATCAGTCCGGACAGGGGTAATGAGCAGTTCTTC
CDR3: CAISPDRGNEQFF

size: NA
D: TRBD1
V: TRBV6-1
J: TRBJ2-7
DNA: TGTGCCAGCAGCTCCCAGGGGGCCTTGGAGCAGTACTTC
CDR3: CASSSQGALEQYF

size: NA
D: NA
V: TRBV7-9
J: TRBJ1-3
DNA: TGTGCCAGCAGCCGCCAGACTGGAAACACCATATATTTT
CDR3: CASSRQTGNTIYF

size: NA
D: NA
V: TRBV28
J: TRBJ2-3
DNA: TGTGCCAGCAGTTTATCCCGTCTATCAGATACGCAGTATTTT
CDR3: CASSLSRLSDTQYF

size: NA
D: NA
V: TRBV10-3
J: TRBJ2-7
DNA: TGTGCCATCAGTCCGGGACCGTCTCGTTGGGAGCAGTACTTC
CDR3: CAISPGPSRWEQYF

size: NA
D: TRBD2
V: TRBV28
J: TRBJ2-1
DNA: TGTGCCAGCAGTTCCTCGGGACTAAAGGGTGAGCAGTTCTTC
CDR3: CASSSSGLKGEQFF

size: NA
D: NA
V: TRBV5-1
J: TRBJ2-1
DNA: TGCGCCAGCAGCTTGGACAAAGCCTACAATGAGCAGTTCTTC
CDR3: CASSLDKAYNEQFF

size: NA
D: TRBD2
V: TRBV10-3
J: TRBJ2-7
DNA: TGTGCCACCAGACCCAGCGGGACCTACGAGCAGTACTTC
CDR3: CATRPSGTYEQYF

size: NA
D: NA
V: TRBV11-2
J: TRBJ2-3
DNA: TGTGCCAGCAGCTTAGGCACAGATACGCAGTATTTT
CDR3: CASSLGTDTQYF

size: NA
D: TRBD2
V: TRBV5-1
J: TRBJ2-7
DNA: TGCGCCAGCAGCTTGGGCGGGACTAGCCGGGAGCAGTACTTC
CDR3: CASSLGGTSREQYF

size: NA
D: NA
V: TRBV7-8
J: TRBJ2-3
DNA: TGTGCCAGCAGCTTAGGAGCAGTGCAGGGAGATACGCAGTATTTT
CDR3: CASSLGAVQGDTQYF

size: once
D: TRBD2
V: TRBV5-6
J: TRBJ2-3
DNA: TGTGCCAGCAGCTTGGGAAGCGGGAGGCCCCACACAGATACGCAGTATTTT
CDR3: CASSLGSGRPHTDTQYF

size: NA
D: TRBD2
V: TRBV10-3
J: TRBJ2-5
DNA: TGTGCCATCAGTGAAGCGGGAGGGAAGACCCAGTACTTC
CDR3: CAISEAGGKTQYF

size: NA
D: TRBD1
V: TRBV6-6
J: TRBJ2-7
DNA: TGTGCCAGCAGTGGACAGGGGAGAGAGCAGTACTTC
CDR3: CASSGQGREQYF

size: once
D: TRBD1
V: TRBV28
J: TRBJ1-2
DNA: TGTGCCAGTTACGCTTCAGGGGGCGCAGAAGGCTACACCTTC
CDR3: CASYASGGAEGYTF

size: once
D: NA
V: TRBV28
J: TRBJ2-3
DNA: TGTGCCAGCAGAGGATTGGGGGTTATGGGCACAGATACGCAGTATTTT
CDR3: CASRGLGVMGTDTQYF

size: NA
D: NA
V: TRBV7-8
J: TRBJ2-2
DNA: TGTGCCAGCAGCTTAGTCCCGGGACTTTTCACCGGGGAGCTGTTTTTT
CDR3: CASSLVPGLFTGELFF

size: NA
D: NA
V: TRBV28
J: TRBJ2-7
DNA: TGTGCCAGCAGTTTATCGGGCACTTCCTACGAGCAGTACTTC
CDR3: CASSLSGTSYEQYF

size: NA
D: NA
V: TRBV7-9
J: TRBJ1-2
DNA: TGTGCCAGCAGCTTATCTGGGAGAGGCTACACCTTC
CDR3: CASSLSGRGYTF

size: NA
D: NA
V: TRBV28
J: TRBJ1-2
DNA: TGTGCCAGCAGTTCCTCGGGGCTCGGCTACACCTTC
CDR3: CASSSSGLGYTF

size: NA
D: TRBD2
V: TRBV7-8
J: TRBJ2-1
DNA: TGTGCCAGCAGCTTAGGGATAGCGGGAGGGGGCTACAATGAGCAGTTCTTC
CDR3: CASSLGIAGGGYNEQFF

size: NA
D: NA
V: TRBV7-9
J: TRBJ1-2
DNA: TGTGCCAGCAGCCCGGACTCCAGATATGGCTACACCTTC
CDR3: CASSPDSRYGYTF

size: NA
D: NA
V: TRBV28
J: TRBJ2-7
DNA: TGTGCCAGCAGGCCGTCGTGGGGCAGCCACTACGAGCAGTACTTC
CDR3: CASRPSWGSHYEQYF

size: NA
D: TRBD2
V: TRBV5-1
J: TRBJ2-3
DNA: TGCGCCAGCAGCGACCCCCAGGGAGGGGCAGATACGCAGTATTTT
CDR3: CASSDPQGGADTQYF

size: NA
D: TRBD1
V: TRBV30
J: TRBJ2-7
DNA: TGTGCCTGGAGTGCGGGACAGGGAAGGGGGCAGTACTTC
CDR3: CAWSAGQGRGQYF

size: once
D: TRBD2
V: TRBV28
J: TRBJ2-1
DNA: TGTGCCAGCAGTTCGGCCTCCAAGCCTAGCGGGAGGGGGAGGTACAATGAGCAGTTCTTC
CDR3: CASSSASKPSGRGRYNEQFF

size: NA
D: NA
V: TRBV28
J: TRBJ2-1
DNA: TGTGCCAGCAGTTACAGCGCCCCCTCGATTGAGCAGTTCTTC
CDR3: CASSYSAPSIEQFF

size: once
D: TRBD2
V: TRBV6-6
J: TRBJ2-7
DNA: TGTGCCAGCAGTTCCGGGGGGACGAGCTCCTACGAGCAGTACTTC
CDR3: CASSSGGTSSYEQYF

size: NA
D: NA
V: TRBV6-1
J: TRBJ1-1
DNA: TGTGCCAGCAGTGCAATAGGGATAAGGACTGAAGCTTTCTTT
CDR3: CASSAIGIRTEAFF

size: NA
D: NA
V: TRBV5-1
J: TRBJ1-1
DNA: TGCGCCAGCAGGGGTGGACCGAACACTGAAGCTTTCTTT
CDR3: CASRGGPNTEAFF

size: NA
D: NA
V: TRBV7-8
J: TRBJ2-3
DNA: TGTGCCAGCAGCTTAGCGGTTCTGGATACGCAGTATTTT
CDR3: CASSLAVLDTQYF

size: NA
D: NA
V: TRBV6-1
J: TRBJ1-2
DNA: TGTGCCAGCAGGGCCGGGACACTCTATGGCTACACCTTC
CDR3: CASRAGTLYGYTF

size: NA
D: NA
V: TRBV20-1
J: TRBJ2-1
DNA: TGCAGTGCTAGCAGCGGTGAGCAGTTCTTC
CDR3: CSASSGEQFF

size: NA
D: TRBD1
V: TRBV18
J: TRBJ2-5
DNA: TGTGCCAGCTCACCAAGCCAAGGACAGGGGAGAGAGACCCAGTACTTC
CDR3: CASSPSQGQGRETQYF

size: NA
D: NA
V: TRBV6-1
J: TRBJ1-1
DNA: TGTGCCAGCAGCAACCAGGCGACATCTGAAGCTTTCTTT
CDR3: CASSNQATSEAFF